The 27 T cell receptor beta chains below come from one sample, sequenced in a study of blood T cell repertoires in COVID-19. Clones were read by immunoSEQ multiplex PCR, and TCRdb kept only the in-frame ones, dropping some. The sample records around 160,000 clones, roughly 85% being singletons. Material: peripheral blood. All receptors come from a man in his sixties with acute or convalescent COVID-19.

The chain carries TRBV24-1 and TRBJ2-2; 8 nucleotides line up with TRBD1. CDR1 and CDR2 from the germline V gene are KGHDR and SFDVKD. The length of the CDR3 is 15 residues. J gave up 1 base and V 8 bases, and 5 bases lay outside the gene matches. CDR3 nucleotide sequence: TGTGCCACCAAAGAAGGGACAGGGAACACCGGGGAGCTGTTTTTT. It yields the protein CATKEGTGNTGELFF.

This chain connects TRBV4-1 to TRBJ1-4; perhaps TRBD1 as D (5 bases). The V end lost 3 bases, the J end lost 4 bases, and 21 bases lay between the germline ends. Germline CDR1 MGHRA, CDR2 YSYEKL. The length of the CDR3 is 18 residues. DNA of the CDR3: TGCGCCAGCAGCCACGGTGGCCAATCTCAGGGTTATAATGAAAAACTGTTTTTT. This translates into CASSHGGQSQGYNEKLFF.

The chain couples TRBV3-1 (or the pseudogene TRBV3-2) to TRBJ2-1, with D unclear. The V and J ends lost 1 base and 13 bases respectively, with 11 bases between them. The germline V gene has CDR1 LGHDT and CDR2 YNNKEL (reference sequence). The CDR3 spans 12 residues. The CDR3 region is CASSQGAENQFF. CDR3 bases: TGTGCCAGCAGCCAAGGGGCTGAGAATCAGTTCTTC.

In this sample, this clone turned up once. This sequence is one base from a far larger clone and is likely a read error. This chain uses TRBV6-4 with TRBJ2-1, with TRBD2 matching over 7 bases. CDR3 length: 15 amino acids. In germline, CDR1 is MRHNA, CDR2 SNTAGT. V shed 8 bases and J 8 bases; nucleotides not matched to a gene: 15. The CDR3 is CASCVGSGRQDEQFF. The CDR3 DNA is TGTGCCAGCTGTGTGGGTAGCGGGCGTCAGGATGAGCAGTTCTTC.

This clone has only a few counts. The chain couples TRBV9 to TRBJ2-2; 7 nucleotides line up with TRBD1. CDR1 SGDLS and CDR2 YYNGEE come from the germline V gene. The J segment lost 6 bases and the V segment lost 1 base, leaving 3 bases of the junction unmatched. This CDR3 has 14 amino acids. The DNA for the CDR3 is TGTGCCAGCAGCGTACACAGGGGCGCCGGGGAGCTGTTTTTT. Its protein is CASSVHRGAGELFF.

The chain combines TRBV28 with TRBJ2-5; TRBD2 matches 7 bases. In germline, CDR1 is MDHEN, CDR2 SYDVKM. Losses at the gene ends were 5 bases for V and 5 bases for J; bases not matched to a gene: 8. The CDR3 extends over 14 amino acids. CDR3 bases: TGTGCCAGCAGTATAGCGGGTTGGGGTGAGACCCAGTACTTC. Translation gives CASSIAGWGETQYF.

This chain uses TRBV19 with TRBJ1-2, with D hard to call. CDR1 is LNHDA and CDR2 is SQIVND in the germline V gene (reference sequence). Trimming left V 2 bases short and J 1 base short, with 14 bases between. The CDR3 runs to 16 residues. The CDR3 loop reads CASSIMEARSNYGYTF. The CDR3 coding sequence is TGTGCCAGTAGTATAATGGAGGCCAGGAGTAACTATGGCTACACCTTC.

The chain links TRBV27 to TRBJ1-5, with 7 bases that match TRBD1. The germline V gene has CDR1 MNHEY and CDR2 SMNVEV (reference sequence). Unmatched junction bases numbered 10, after V lost 8 bases and J lost 0 bases. CDR3 length: 16 amino acids. CDR3 residues: CASRPLGTVSNQPQHF. The DNA of the CDR3 is TGTGCCAGCCGGCCCCTCGGGACAGTTAGCAATCAGCCCCAGCATTTT.

This chain joins TRBV29-1 and TRBJ1-1; 7 positions match TRBD1. The V gene's germline CDR1 is SQVTM and CDR2 ANQGSEA. There are 12 residues in the CDR3. Trimming took 6 bases from V and 4 from J; bases not matched to a gene: 5. CDR3 nucleotides: TGCAGCGTAGACAGGGTCGGCACTGAAGCTTTCTTT. This gives the protein CSVDRVGTEAFF.

The gene calls are TRBV5-4 and TRBJ2-3; 8 bases fit TRBD2. There are 15 residues in the CDR3. Trimming at V came to 4 bases and at J to 0 bases, leaving 4 bases not matched to a gene. Germline CDR1 reads SGHNT; CDR2 reads YYREEE (reference sequence). CDR3 region: CASSRTSSSTDTQYF. The CDR3 DNA reads TGTGCCAGCAGCCGGACTAGCTCTAGCACAGATACGCAGTATTTT.

The chain links TRBV4-2 to TRBJ1-3; D is uncertain. The CDR3 covers 15 residues. CDR1 and CDR2 from the germline V gene are LGHNA and YNFKEQ. Trimming shortened V by 0 bases and J by 0 bases, and 6 bases separated the two germline ends. For the CDR3, the DNA is TGTGCCAGCAGCCAAGAACATTCCTCTGGAAACACCATATATTTT. Its protein product is CASSQEHSSGNTIYF.

This chain links TRBV28 with TRBJ1-5, with 8 positions matching TRBD1. The CDR3 runs 16 residues. The V and J ends lost 7 bases and 2 bases, in that order; junction bases with no gene match: 10. Germline V gives CDR1 MDHEN, CDR2 SYDVKM. The CDR3 protein is CASTQSGGLGNQPQHF. The CDR3 DNA reads as TGTGCCAGCACCCAGTCAGGGGGCTTGGGCAATCAGCCCCAGCATTTT.

In its sample, this clone was seen once. The rearrangement links TRBV10-3 to TRBJ2-7; TRBD2 agrees at 13 bases. CDR1 is ENHRY and CDR2 is SYGVKD in the germline V gene. J lost 2 bases, V lost 2 bases, and 0 bases had no gene match. The CDR3 runs to 15 residues. DNA of the CDR3: TGTGCCATCAGTGAGGGACTAGCGGGGGCCTACGAGCAGTACTTC. This gives the protein CAISEGLAGAYEQYF.

The chain recombines TRBV28 with TRBJ2-5, with 8 nucleotides matching TRBD2. Losses at the gene ends were 6 bases for V and 2 bases for J; bases not matched to a gene: 5. This CDR3 spans 14 amino acids. CDR1 and CDR2 (germline): MDHEN, SYDVKM. CDR3 coding DNA: TGTGCCAGCAGCCTCACTAGCGGTCAAGAGACCCAGTACTTC. This translates into CASSLTSGQETQYF.

The gene calls are TRBV10-3 and TRBJ2-1, with a possible D match to TRBD2 (6 bases). Looked up from germline, CDR1 is ENHRY and CDR2 is SYGVKD. The CDR3 has 15 residues. V was trimmed by 2 bases and J by 5 bases, leaving 13 bases between them. The CDR3 bases are TGTGCCATCAGTGAGGGGACTCCCTACGACAATGAGCAGTTCTTC. Residues: CAISEGTPYDNEQFF.

The CDR3: CASSLTRLAGGYNEQFF. CDR3 bases: TGTGCCAGCAGCCTAACCCGACTAGCGGGAGGTTACAATGAGCAGTTCTTC. The chain couples TRBV3-1 (or the pseudogene TRBV3-2) to TRBJ2-1, with 13 bases matching TRBD2. Germline CDR1 and CDR2: LGHDT and YNNKEL (reference sequence). This CDR3 contains 17 residues. After removal of 4 bases from V and 4 bases from J, the junction contained 7 bases not matched to a gene.

The J gene is TRBJ2-7, the V gene TRBV28; a possible D gene is TRBD1 (6 bases). V was trimmed by 3 bases and J by 6 bases, leaving 9 bases between them. The CDR3 totals 12 residues. Germline V gives CDR1 MDHEN, CDR2 SYDVKM. CDR3 nucleotide sequence: TGTGCCAGCAGTTTGGTACAGGGCGAGCAGTACTTC. Translation: CASSLVQGEQYF.

This chain uses TRBV6-5 with TRBJ1-2; TRBD1 matches 8 bases. CDR3 length equals 16 residues. Germline assignment: CDR1 MNHEY and CDR2 SVGAGI. After removal of 4 bases from V and 3 bases from J, the junction contained 10 bases not matched to a gene. CDR3 DNA: TGTGCCAGCAGTTCCACCTTGGACAGGGATCACTATGGCTACACCTTC. Protein product: CASSSTLDRDHYGYTF.

This clone was observed a single time. V and J are TRBV7-6 and TRBJ2-3, with TRBD2 matching over 11 bases. The trim removed 3 bases at V and 4 bases at J, leaving 6 bases unmatched. CDR3 length: 16 amino acids. The germline V gene has CDR1 SGHVS and CDR2 FNYEAQ. CDR3 sequence (DNA): TGTGCCAGCAGCTTCAATAGCGGGAGGGCCTCAGATACGCAGTATTTT. Its protein is CASSFNSGRASDTQYF.

This clone was observed a single time. V is TRBV6-5 and J is TRBJ2-7, with D uncertain. Per the germline V gene, CDR1 is MNHEY and CDR2 is SVGAGI. CDR3 length: 13 amino acids. V lost 2 bases and J lost 3, with 8 bases in between. The CDR3 nucleotides read TGTGCCAGCAGTTACGGTCCGGTCTACGAGCAGTACTTC. It yields the protein CASSYGPVYEQYF.

The rearrangement joins TRBV6-1 to TRBJ1-6; D not certain. V lost 2 bases, J lost 10 bases, and 18 bases lay in between. The CDR3 contains 16 residues. Per germline, CDR1 MNHNS and CDR2 SASEGT. The CDR3 DNA is TGTGCCAGCAGTGAATTAGGCGGCCGGATGAGCTCACCCCTCCACTTT. This codes for CASSELGGRMSSPLHF.

This chain uses TRBV6-5 with TRBJ1-5, with 9 positions matching TRBD1. Germline lookup yields CDR1 MNHEY and CDR2 SVGAGI. CDR3 length equals 13 residues. Trimming took 6 bases from V and 6 from J; bases not matched to a gene: 3. The DNA of the CDR3 is TGTGCCAGCAGCCTACAGGGGGCTCAGCCCCAGCATTTT. Its translation is CASSLQGAQPQHF.

The genes are TRBV9 and TRBJ2-3, with 7 bases lining up with TRBD1. The CDR3 has 15 amino acids. Germline V gene data show CDR1 as SGDLS and CDR2 as YYNGEE. Trimming removed 2 bases from V and 3 bases from J; junction bases left unmatched: 6. This CDR3 reads CASSVRQGRTDTQYF. CDR3 DNA sequence: TGTGCCAGCAGCGTCCGACAGGGCCGGACAGATACGCAGTATTTT.

The rearrangement joins TRBV5-1 to TRBJ2-5, with 8 bases identical to TRBD2. The germline V gene has CDR1 SGHRS and CDR2 YFSETQ. The CDR3 is 15 residues long. Trimming at V came to 3 bases and at J to 4 bases, leaving 8 bases not matched to a gene. The CDR3 nucleotides are TGCGCCAGCAGCTCCTCCCGGGGGGGGTTAGAGACCCAGTACTTC. Translation gives CASSSSRGGLETQYF. The full variable domain, completed using reference TRBV5-1 and TRBJ2-5, is KAGVTQTPRYLIKTRGQQVTLSCSPISGHRSVSWYQQTPGQGLQFLFEYFSETQRNKGNFPGRFSGRQFSNSRSEMNVSTLELGDSALYLCASSSSRGGLETQYFGPGTRLLVL.

In this sample, this clone turned up once. V and J are TRBV19 and TRBJ2-2, with TRBD2 as a possible D gene (6 bases). Per germline, CDR1 LNHDA and CDR2 SQIVND (reference sequence). The CDR3 contains 15 residues. V was cut by 7 bases and J by 5 bases, with 17 bases left in between. CDR3 DNA sequence: TGTGCCAGTAACACCCCCGGGAGTGGGACCGGGGAGCTGTTTTTT. It codes for CASNTPGSGTGELFF.

The gene calls are TRBV27 and TRBJ1-5; D remains unclear. V lost 7 bases, J lost 6 bases, and 10 bases lay in between. CDR3 size: 12 residues. Germline V lookup: CDR1 MNHEY, CDR2 SMNVEV (reference sequence). CDR3 loop: CASTAVGQPQHF. CDR3 DNA sequence: TGTGCCAGCACTGCGGTGGGTCAGCCCCAGCATTTT.

The V gene is TRBV28, the J gene TRBJ1-4; TRBD1 matches at 9 bases. CDR3 length: 18 amino acids. Trimming cost V 6 bases and J 8 bases; bases outside gene matches: 19. Germline CDR1 and CDR2: MDHEN and SYDVKM. The CDR3 nucleotides are TGTGCCAGCAGGACTACCCCCCATAGGGGGACAGGGAGGGAAAAACTGTTTTTT. Protein product: CASRTTPHRGTGREKLFF.